The 10 T cell receptor beta chains in this list originate from one sample, sequenced in a study of PD-L1 blockade in urothelial cancer (dated by TCRdb to 2015 to 2018). The receptor library was made with the immunoSEQ multiplex PCR assay. The source is immuneACCESS, and TCRdb retained only in-frame sequences with V and J called. Part of the clones is not carried over; for the studies checked, unresolved V genes explain less than half of this, and the remainder is unexplained. This sample is represented by some 53,000 clones; about 80% of them were singletons. In total, the top ten clones hold over 3.5% of the sample. Sample: PBMCs, taken around atezolizumab (anti-PD-L1) treatment. The source is a man between 70 and 80 years old with urothelial cancer.

Only one count was recorded for this clone. The chain is built from TRBV28 and TRBJ2-5; TRBD1 is a possible D gene (5 bases). CDR1 and CDR2 (germline): MDHEN, SYDVKM. The CDR3 sequence is 15 residues long. Trimming removed 2 bases from V and 1 base from J, with 11 bases in between. The DNA of the CDR3 is TGTGCCAGCAGTTTACAGGGTCGCCCCCAAGAGACCCAGTACTTC. Protein sequence: CASSLQGRPQETQYF. The variable domain in full, with the rest retrieved from reference TRBV28 and TRBJ2-5, is DVKVTQSSRYLVKRTGEKVFLECVQDMDHENMFWYRQDPGLGLRLIYFSYDVKMKEKGDIPEGYSVSREKKERFSLILESASTNQTSMYLCASSLQGRPQETQYFGPGTRLLVL.

This chain joins TRBV6-5 and TRBJ2-7; TRBD1 aligns across 8 bases. The CDR3 sequence is 16 residues long. The V segment lost 2 bases and the J segment 1 base; nucleotides outside the gene matches: 7. Germline-derived CDR1 and CDR2 are MNHEY and SVGAGI. The CDR3, as DNA: TGTGCCAGCAGTTACGCCGGGGACAGGTCATCCTACGAGCAGTACTTC. Translated: CASSYAGDRSSYEQYF.

The CDR3 reads CASGPGTSGDNEQFF. CDR3 bases: TGTGCTAGTGGTCCCGGGACTAGCGGGGACAATGAGCAGTTCTTC. The chain recombines TRBV12-5 with TRBJ2-1, with 13 nucleotides matching TRBD2. The germline gives CDR1 LGHNT, CDR2 FRNRAP. V lost 5 bases, J lost 5 bases, and 3 bases stayed unmatched. The CDR3 has 15 residues. The variable domain in full, completed from reference TRBV12-5 and TRBJ2-1, reads DARVTQTPRHKVTEMGQEVTMRCQPILGHNTVFWYRQTMMQGLELLAYFRNRAPLDDSGMPKDRFSAEMPDATLATLKIQPSEPRDSAVYFCASGPGTSGDNEQFFGPGTRLTVL.

This clone was seen only once. The gene calls are TRBV4-2 and TRBJ1-1, with a tentative D call TRBD1 (5 bases). V lost 0 bases, J lost 1 base, and 9 bases lay in between. The CDR3 sequence is 15 residues long. Germline V gene lookup returns CDR1 LGHNA and CDR2 YNFKEQ. DNA of the CDR3: TGTGCCAGCAGCCAAGATTGGCAGGGGAACACTGAAGCTTTCTTT. Its translation is CASSQDWQGNTEAFF.

This chain joins TRBV2 and TRBJ2-7, with 7 positions matching TRBD1. This CDR3 has 15 residues. Germline-derived CDR1 and CDR2 are SNHLY and FYNNEI. Trimming removed 7 bases from V and 3 bases from J; junction bases left unmatched: 12. The CDR3, as DNA: TGTGCCAGCAATAAGGGGGCAGGGGGTGTCTACGAGCAGTACTTC. Protein: CASNKGAGGVYEQYF.

The chain uses TRBV5-5 and TRBJ2-7, with D maybe TRBD2 (6 bases). The CDR3 covers 16 residues. With 0 bases removed from V and 0 bases from J, the gap between germline ends came to 13 bases. The V gene's germline CDR1 is SGHKS and CDR2 YYEKEE (reference sequence). The CDR3 DNA reads as TGTGCCAGCAGCTTGGACGTAGCGGCTCGCTCCTACGAGCAGTACTTC. Its protein product is CASSLDVAARSYEQYF.

V gene TRBV2 combines with J gene TRBJ2-7, with D perhaps TRBD2 (7 bases). The V and J ends lost 11 bases and 0 bases respectively, with 14 bases between them. This CDR3 comprises 13 residues. The germline gives CDR1 SNHLY, CDR2 FYNNEI. CDR3 nucleotide sequence: TGTGCCCAGAGGGGGGGAAGCTCCTACGAGCAGTACTTC. Protein product: CAQRGGSSYEQYF.

The chain has TRBV19 and TRBJ2-1, with D tentatively TRBD2 (5 bases). The V end lost 6 bases, the J end lost 1 base, and 10 bases lay between the germline ends. The CDR3 extends over 14 amino acids. Germline V lookup: CDR1 LNHDA, CDR2 SQIVND (reference sequence). The DNA for the CDR3 is TGTGCCAGTAGGTCGGCGGGTTCCTACAATGAGCAGTTCTTC. Its translation: CASRSAGSYNEQFF.

Notes on this clone: Distinct nucleotide sequences in the sample also encode this CDR3. The rearrangement uses TRBV7-2 and TRBJ2-1; 8 nucleotides match TRBD2. This CDR3 has 16 residues. Looked up from germline, CDR1 is SGHTA and CDR2 is FQGNSA. The V gene end was trimmed by 1 base and the J gene end by 5 bases; junction bases not matched to a gene: 7. CDR3 in amino acids: CASSLVGLAPNNEQFF. Written as DNA, the CDR3 is TGTGCCAGCAGCTTAGTCGGACTAGCCCCCAACAATGAGCAGTTCTTC.

The chain has TRBV4-3 and TRBJ1-3, with 7 positions matching TRBD1. Germline V gene lookup returns CDR1 LGHNA and CDR2 YSLEER. V gave up 0 bases and J gave up 1 base; unmatched junction bases: 3. The CDR3 has 16 amino acids. Written as DNA, the CDR3 is TGCGCCAGCAGCCAAGATTCCAGGGGGTCTGGAAACACCATATATTTT. It is translated as CASSQDSRGSGNTIYF.